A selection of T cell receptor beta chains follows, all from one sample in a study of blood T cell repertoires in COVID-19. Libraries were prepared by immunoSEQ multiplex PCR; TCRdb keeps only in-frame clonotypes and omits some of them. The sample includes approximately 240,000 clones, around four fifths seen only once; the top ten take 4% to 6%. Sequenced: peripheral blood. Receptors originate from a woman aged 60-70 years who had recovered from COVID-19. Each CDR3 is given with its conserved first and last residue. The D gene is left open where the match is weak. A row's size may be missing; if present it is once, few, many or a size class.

CASSPRQGTWTDTQYF TGTGCCAGCAGCCCCCGACAGGGAACTTGGACAGATACGCAGTATTTT TRBV9 TRBD1 TRBJ2-3 few
CASQQGSIPYF TGTGCCAGCCAGCAGGGGAGTATTCCGTACTTC TRBV6-5 NA TRBJ2-7 NA
CASSFRGRQGVRNTIYF TGTGCCAGCAGCTTCCGGGGCAGACAGGGAGTGCGAAACACCATATATTTT TRBV7-8 TRBD1 TRBJ1-3 once
CASSGVGGGQETQYF TGTGCCAGCAGCGGAGTTGGGGGGGGCCAAGAGACCCAGTACTTC TRBV3-1/TRBV3-2 TRBD2 TRBJ2-5 NA
CASSYRPSGGLETQYF TGTGCCAGCAGTTACCGGCCTAGCGGGGGTTTGGAGACCCAGTACTTC TRBV6-2/TRBV6-3 TRBD2 TRBJ2-5 NA
CASKSDPGGSAFF TGTGCCAGCAAAAGCGACCCGGGGGGATCGGCTTTCTTT TRBV7-2 NA TRBJ1-1 NA
CAARPTGELFF TGTGCGGCCCGCCCCACCGGGGAGCTGTTTTTT TRBV30 NA TRBJ2-2 NA
CASSLAYRTSYGYTF TGTGCCAGCAGCTTGGCCTACAGGACCTCCTATGGCTACACCTTC TRBV5-5 NA TRBJ1-2 NA
CASSPASGVDSEQFF TGTGCCAGCAGCCCTGCTAGCGGGGTAGACAGTGAGCAGTTCTTC TRBV5-4 TRBD2 TRBJ2-1 NA
CASSLVTPSYEQYF TGCGCCAGCAGCTTGGTCACACCATCCTACGAGCAGTACTTC TRBV5-1 NA TRBJ2-7 few
CASSWTGKETQYF TGTGCCAGCAGCTGGACAGGGAAAGAGACCCAGTACTTC TRBV27 TRBD1 TRBJ2-5 NA
CASSLGGQGNEKLFF TGCGCCAGCAGCTTGGGGGGACAGGGTAACGAAAAACTGTTTTTT TRBV5-1 TRBD1 TRBJ1-4 NA
CASSEGATDTQYF TGTGCCAGCAGCGAAGGGGCAACAGATACGCAGTATTTT TRBV6-4 NA TRBJ2-3 few
CSVRRLGMNTEAFF TGCAGCGTCCGGAGGCTTGGGATGAACACTGAAGCTTTCTTT TRBV29-1 NA TRBJ1-1 NA
CASSQERKGLHYGYTF TGTGCCAGCAGCCAAGAAAGAAAGGGGTTGCACTATGGCTACACCTTC TRBV14 NA TRBJ1-2 NA
CASSLSGVGYNEQFF TGTGCCAGCAGCTTAAGCGGGGTGGGTTACAATGAGCAGTTCTTC TRBV13 TRBD2 TRBJ2-1 NA
CASSLGRSGTEAFF TGCGCCAGCAGCTTAGGGAGGTCCGGCACTGAAGCTTTCTTT TRBV5-1 NA TRBJ1-1 NA
CASSYGQRNYNEQFF TGTGCCAGCAGTTACGGTCAGAGGAACTACAATGAGCAGTTCTTC TRBV6-6 NA TRBJ2-1 NA
CASSLGQNYGYTF TGCGCCAGCAGCTTGGGTCAGAACTATGGCTACACCTTC TRBV5-1 NA TRBJ1-2 NA
CASSPNRGTDTQYF TGCGCCAGCAGCCCCAACAGGGGGACAGATACGCAGTATTTT TRBV5-1 TRBD1 TRBJ2-3 NA
CAIGGTGADGYTF TGTGCCATCGGCGGGACAGGGGCCGATGGCTACACCTTC TRBV10-3 TRBD1 TRBJ1-2 NA
CAISGTSGGVTDTQYF TGTGCCATCAGTGGGACTAGCGGGGGAGTCACAGATACGCAGTATTTT TRBV10-3 TRBD2 TRBJ2-3 NA
CASSLPGFTGELFF TGCGCCAGCAGCTTGCCAGGGTTCACCGGGGAGCTGTTTTTT TRBV5-1 NA TRBJ2-2 NA
CASSVMERGLNEQYF TGTGCCAGCAGCGTAATGGAGCGGGGGTTAAACGAGCAGTACTTC TRBV9 TRBD2 TRBJ2-7 NA
CASRDSLGEQYF TGTGCCAGCCGGGACAGCTTGGGCGAGCAGTACTTC TRBV2 TRBD1 TRBJ2-7 few
CASSHTPGTGQYF TGTGCCAGCAGTCATACCCCCGGGACAGGCCAGTACTTC TRBV28 TRBD1 TRBJ2-5 NA
CASSLGRGVPNEQFF TGTGCCAGCAGCTTAGGCAGGGGTGTCCCGAATGAGCAGTTCTTC TRBV11-1 NA TRBJ2-1 NA
CATSSSDSGGYTF TGTGCCACCAGCAGCTCGGACAGTGGCGGCTACACCTTC TRBV15 NA TRBJ1-2 few
CASSRDRDNEQFF TGTGCCAGCTCCAGGGACAGGGACAATGAGCAGTTCTTC TRBV12-3/TRBV12-4 TRBD1 TRBJ2-1 NA
CASSQFTSGAAFPYNKQFF TGCGCCAGCAGTCAATTTACTAGCGGGGCAGCTTTTCCCTACAATAAGCAGTTCTTC TRBV23-1 TRBD2 TRBJ2-1 once
CASSYTNTEAFF TGTGCCAGCAGTTACACGAACACTGAAGCTTTCTTT TRBV12-3/TRBV12-4 NA TRBJ1-1 NA
CASKAGDTIYEQYF TGTGCCAGCAAAGCGGGAGACACCATCTACGAGCAGTACTTC TRBV5-6 TRBD2 TRBJ2-7 NA
CASSLGGTQYF TGTGCCAGCAGCTTGGGAGGGACCCAGTACTTC TRBV5-8 NA TRBJ2-5 NA
CASSQTGAYYGYTF TGTGCCAGCAGCCAGACAGGGGCCTACTATGGCTACACCTTC TRBV6-5 TRBD1 TRBJ1-2 NA
CASSSMGLADNYEQYF TGTGCCAGCAGCTCGATGGGACTAGCGGACAACTACGAGCAGTACTTC TRBV7-6 TRBD2 TRBJ2-7 NA
CASSLVLLDTQYF TGTGCCAGCAGCTTAGTATTACTAGATACGCAGTATTTT TRBV7-3 NA TRBJ2-3 NA
CASSVLGGYNEQFF TGCGCCAGCAGCGTCCTTGGGGGGTACAATGAGCAGTTCTTC TRBV5-1 NA TRBJ2-1 NA
CASSPRTATYEQYF TGTGCCAGCAGCCCTCGGACAGCTACCTACGAGCAGTACTTC TRBV3-1/TRBV3-2 NA TRBJ2-7 few
CAWSVLKRGDTDTQYF TGTGCCTGGAGTGTACTTAAGCGGGGGGACACAGATACGCAGTATTTT TRBV30 TRBD2 TRBJ2-3 NA
CASSARRANYGYTF TGCGCCAGCAGTGCCCGTAGAGCTAACTATGGCTACACCTTC TRBV10-1 NA TRBJ1-2 NA
CASTPGRANTGELFF TGCGCCAGCACCCCTGGCAGGGCCAACACCGGGGAGCTGTTTTTT TRBV5-1 NA TRBJ2-2 NA
CASSLGDSSYEQYF TGCGCCAGCAGCTTGGGGGACAGTTCCTACGAGCAGTACTTC TRBV5-1 TRBD1 TRBJ2-7 NA
CAWSPVYRGPTYEQYF TGTGCCTGGAGTCCAGTATACAGGGGACCTACCTACGAGCAGTACTTC TRBV30 TRBD1 TRBJ2-7 NA
CASSKSPSGRFSTDTQYF TGTGCTAGCAGCAAAAGTCCTAGCGGGCGTTTTAGCACAGATACGCAGTATTTT TRBV7-7 TRBD2 TRBJ2-3 NA
CASSLAGTSGVETQYF TGCGCCAGCAGCTTAGCCGGGACTAGCGGGGTAGAGACCCAGTACTTC TRBV5-1 TRBD2 TRBJ2-5 NA
CAISEGSGGANTQYF TGTGCCATCAGTGAGGGTAGCGGGGGGGCGAATACGCAGTATTTT TRBV10-3 TRBD2 TRBJ2-3 NA
CASSYSLRKGGYTF TGTGCCAGCAGTTACTCTCTCAGGAAAGGAGGCTACACCTTC TRBV6-5 NA TRBJ1-2 NA
CASSIGTSGGLETQYF TGCGCCAGCAGCATCGGGACTAGCGGGGGGTTGGAGACCCAGTACTTC TRBV5-1 TRBD2 TRBJ2-5 NA
CASRGLAGGADTQYF TGTGCCAGCAGGGGGCTAGCGGGGGGCGCAGATACGCAGTATTTT TRBV6-5 TRBD2 TRBJ2-3 NA
CASNRIGQGGYNSPLHF TGTGCCAGCAACCGAATCGGACAGGGCGGCTATAATTCACCCCTCCACTTT TRBV27 TRBD1 TRBJ1-6 NA
CAGQLQGADYEQYF TGTGCCGGTCAATTACAGGGGGCCGATTACGAGCAGTACTTC TRBV2 TRBD1 TRBJ2-7 NA
CATSRPNRGPYNEQFF TGTGCCACCAGCAGACCCAACAGGGGTCCCTACAATGAGCAGTTCTTC TRBV15 TRBD1 TRBJ2-1 NA
CASSPAPANYGYTF TGTGCCAGCTCACCCGCGCCCGCTAACTATGGCTACACCTTC TRBV18 NA TRBJ1-2 NA
CASSDSGAEAFF TGTGCCAGCAGCGACTCAGGGGCTGAAGCTTTCTTT TRBV7-2 NA TRBJ1-1 NA
CASSLYGGPTDTQYF TGCGCCAGCAGCCTATACGGGGGTCCCACAGATACGCAGTATTTT TRBV5-1 NA TRBJ2-3 NA
CASSQSGDNQPQHF TGCGCCAGCAGCCAGTCAGGGGACAATCAGCCCCAGCATTTT TRBV4-3 NA TRBJ1-5 NA
CASSYRGIYSNQPQHF TGTGCCAGTAGCTACCGGGGGATTTATAGCAATCAGCCCCAGCATTTT TRBV19 NA TRBJ1-5 NA
CASSLTYEQYF TGTGCCAGCAGCCTTACCTACGAGCAGTACTTC TRBV7-6 NA TRBJ2-7 NA
CASRGGGFNQPQHF TGTGCCAGTAGGGGTGGAGGGTTCAATCAGCCCCAGCATTTT TRBV19 NA TRBJ1-5 NA
CASSYSSSGGRDTQYF TGTGCCAGCAGTTACTCGAGTAGCGGGGGGAGAGATACGCAGTATTTT TRBV6-5 TRBD2 TRBJ2-3 NA